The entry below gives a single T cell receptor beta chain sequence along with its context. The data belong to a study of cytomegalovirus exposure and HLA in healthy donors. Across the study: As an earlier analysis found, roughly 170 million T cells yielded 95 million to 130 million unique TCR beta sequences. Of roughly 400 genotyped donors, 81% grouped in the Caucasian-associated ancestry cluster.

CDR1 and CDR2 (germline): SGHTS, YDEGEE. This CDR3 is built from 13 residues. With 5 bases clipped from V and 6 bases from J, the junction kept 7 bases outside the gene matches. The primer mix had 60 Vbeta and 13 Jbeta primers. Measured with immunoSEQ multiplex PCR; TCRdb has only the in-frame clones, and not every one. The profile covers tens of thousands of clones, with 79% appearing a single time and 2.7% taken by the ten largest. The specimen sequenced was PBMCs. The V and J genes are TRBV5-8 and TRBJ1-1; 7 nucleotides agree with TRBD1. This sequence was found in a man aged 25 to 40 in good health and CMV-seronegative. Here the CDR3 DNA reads TGTGCCAGCAGACTTACCGGGACAGCTGAAGCTTTCTTT. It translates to CASRLTGTAEAFF.